This T cell receptor (beta chain) comes out of a study of Ad26.COV2.S vaccination and SARS-CoV-2 variants. The V end lost 0 bases, the J end lost 7 bases, and 19 bases lay between the germline ends. CDR1 SQVTM and CDR2 ANQGSEA come from the germline V gene. This CDR3 comprises 16 residues. Sequencing used immunoSEQ multiplex PCR; TCRdb keeps in-frame clones, though not all of them. The sample contains about 470,000 clones, about 90% of which appear only once. Study-wide points: Total T cell responses may have been underestimated by the TCR breadth and depth analyses. The study found higher spike-specific TCR breadth in vaccine than placebo recipients.

On this clone itself: The antigen is not known.

As for treatment: 19 received Ad26.COV2.S at low or high dose, single or two shots; about five received placebo; per-sample allocation not given. Sample collection was performed on day 63 after the first vaccine or placebo injection. An Ad26 vector expressing Wuhan-strain SARS-CoV-2 spike served as the vaccine. This chain uses TRBV29-1 with TRBJ2-1; D uncertain. The specimen was peripheral blood, collected in a trial of Ad26.COV2.S vaccine versus placebo. The sequence was obtained from a person aged 18-65 years who received the Ad26.COV2.S COVID-19 vaccine or a placebo. CDR3 loop: CSVEDRRALFRNEQFF. For the CDR3, the DNA is TGCAGCGTTGAAGATCGTAGGGCTTTGTTTAGGAATGAGCAGTTCTTC.